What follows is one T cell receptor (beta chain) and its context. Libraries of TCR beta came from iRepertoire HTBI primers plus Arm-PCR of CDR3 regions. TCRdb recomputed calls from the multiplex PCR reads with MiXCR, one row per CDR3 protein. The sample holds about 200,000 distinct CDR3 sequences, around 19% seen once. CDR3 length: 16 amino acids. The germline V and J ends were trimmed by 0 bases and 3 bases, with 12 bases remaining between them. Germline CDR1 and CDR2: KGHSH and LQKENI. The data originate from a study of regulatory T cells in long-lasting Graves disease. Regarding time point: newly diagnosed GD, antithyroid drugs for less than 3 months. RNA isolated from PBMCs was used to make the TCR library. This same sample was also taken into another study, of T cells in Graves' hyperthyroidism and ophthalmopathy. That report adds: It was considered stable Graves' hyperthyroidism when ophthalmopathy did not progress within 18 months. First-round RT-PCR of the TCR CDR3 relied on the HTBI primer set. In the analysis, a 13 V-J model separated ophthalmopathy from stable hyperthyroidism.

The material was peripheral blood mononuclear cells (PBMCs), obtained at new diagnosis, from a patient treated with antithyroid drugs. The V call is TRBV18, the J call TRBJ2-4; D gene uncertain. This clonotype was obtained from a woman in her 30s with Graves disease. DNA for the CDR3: TGTGCCAGCTCACCACCTCTTGGGGATGGCAAAAACATTCAGTACTTC. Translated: CASSPPLGDGKNIQYF.